What follows are 20 T cell receptor beta chains derived from one specimen sequenced in a study of control samples from healthy donors and cancer patients. The repertoire was sequenced with immunoSEQ multiplex PCR; TCRdb's copy has only in-frame clones and lacks some. Here the sample spans some 99,000 clones, around 89% being singletons. The source material was blood. The receptors shown here come from a woman aged 50 to 65 in good health.

The CDR3 DNA is TGTGCCACGGCGGGTGGGAATGAGCAGTTCTTC. Translation gives CATAGGNEQFF. The chain has TRBV24-1 and TRBJ2-1; perhaps TRBD2 as D (5 bases). There are 11 residues in the CDR3. Trimming shortened V by 10 bases and J by 7 bases, and 10 bases separated the two germline ends. Per the germline V gene, CDR1 is KGHDR and CDR2 is SFDVKD.

This chain joins TRBV6-6 and TRBJ2-5; D possibly uses TRBD1 or TRBD2 (5 bases each). Germline V gene data show CDR1 as MNHNY and CDR2 as SVGAGI (reference sequence). Trimming took 6 bases from V and 2 from J, leaving 19 bases between them. CDR3 length: 16 amino acids. The CDR3 loop is CASSHVGAYQQETQYF. CDR3 nucleotide sequence: TGTGCCAGCAGCCACGTCGGGGCCTACCAGCAAGAGACCCAGTACTTC.

V usage is TRBV6-2 or TRBV6-3 and J usage is TRBJ2-7, with D tentatively TRBD2 (6 bases). The V end was cut by 5 bases, the J end by 2 bases, with 13 bases between. This CDR3 comprises 14 residues. From germline, CDR1 is MNHEY and CDR2 SVGEGT. CDR3 sequence: CASSRGTPPYEQYV. CDR3 DNA: TGTGCCAGCAGTCGCGGGACGCCCCCCTACGAGCAGTACGTC.

Only a few counts were recorded for this clone. The V gene is TRBV25-1, the J gene TRBJ1-6, with TRBD1 as a possible D gene (5 bases). Germline CDR1 and CDR2: MGHDK and SYGVNS. V was cut by 4 bases and J by 0 bases, with 10 bases left in between. This CDR3 has 16 residues. This chain's CDR3 is CASSASGSSYNSPLHF. DNA for the CDR3: TGTGCCAGCAGTGCCTCAGGGAGCTCCTATAATTCACCCCTCCACTTT.

This clone is a singleton in its sample. The chain joins TRBV7-3 to TRBJ1-1; D is unclear. Looked up from germline, CDR1 is SGHTA and CDR2 is FQGTGA. This CDR3 contains 13 residues. Trimming took off 5 bases at V and 1 base at J, with 8 bases between the two ends. The CDR3 spells CASSGAGNTEAFF. As DNA, the CDR3 is TGTGCCAGCAGCGGCGCCGGGAACACTGAAGCTTTCTTT. The variable domain in full, with the rest retrieved from reference TRBV7-3 and TRBJ1-1, is GAGVSQTPSNKVTEKGKYVELRCDPISGHTALYWYRQSLGQGPEFLIYFQGTGAADDSGLPNDRFFAVRPEGSVSTLKIQRTERGDSAVYLCASSGAGNTEAFFGQGTRLTVV.

The gene calls are TRBV6-5 and TRBJ1-3, with 11 bases that match TRBD1. Trimming at V came to 2 bases and at J to 0 bases, leaving 0 bases not matched to a gene. Germline CDR1 MNHEY, CDR2 SVGAGI. The CDR3 totals 16 residues. For the CDR3, the DNA is TGTGCCAGCAGTTACGGGACAGGGGGCTCTGGAAACACCATATATTTT. The encoded protein is CASSYGTGGSGNTIYF.

The chain carries TRBV6-5 and TRBJ2-5; TRBD2 might be the D (5 bases). The CDR3 covers 11 residues. V was trimmed by 10 bases and J by 13 bases, leaving 19 bases between them. The germline CDR1 and CDR2 sequences are MNHEY and SVGAGI. The CDR3 nucleotides read TGTGCCACCCGAGCGGCTTATTGGTGGTACTTC. Its protein is CATRAAYWWYF.

V and J are TRBV6-5 and TRBJ2-5; possible D gene TRBD2, 6 bases. The CDR3 consists of 15 residues. Germline lookup yields CDR1 MNHEY and CDR2 SVGAGI. The V end lost 0 bases, the J end lost 5 bases, and 13 bases lay between the germline ends. The CDR3, as DNA: TGTGCCAGCAGTTACTCCCGGGAGTTCTATGAGACCCAGTACTTC. It encodes CASSYSREFYETQYF.

The chain joins TRBV9 to TRBJ1-4; D remains ambiguous. CDR3 length: 15 amino acids. Germline V gene sequence: CDR1 SGDLS, CDR2 YYNGEE. Trimming cost V 2 bases and J 4 bases, with 12 bases left between them. The CDR3 DNA sequence: TGTGCCAGCAGCGTCAGAGGATCCCTTAATGAAAAACTGTTTTTT. It specifies CASSVRGSLNEKLFF.

The chain is built from TRBV15 and TRBJ1-1, with D unresolved. V shed 1 base and J shed 1 base, with 7 bases lying between them. Germline loops: CDR1 LNHNV, CDR2 YYDKDF (reference sequence). The CDR3 sequence is 14 residues long. The CDR3 reads CATSRVNPNTEAFF. The CDR3 nucleotides read TGTGCCACCAGCAGAGTAAACCCGAACACTGAAGCTTTCTTT.

CDR3 amino acids: CASSPGAGQETQYF. CDR3 sequence (DNA): TGCGCCAGCAGCCCTGGGGCGGGGCAAGAGACCCAGTACTTC. The chain joins TRBV4-1 to TRBJ2-5; tentative D call: TRBD2 (6 bases). The CDR3 has 14 amino acids. Trimming left V 4 bases short and J 2 bases short, with 11 bases between. Germline assignment: CDR1 MGHRA and CDR2 YSYEKL.

The rearrangement joins TRBV4-2 to TRBJ2-7; TRBD2 is a possible D gene (7 bases). This CDR3 is 16 amino acids long. CDR1 LGHNA and CDR2 YNFKEQ come from the germline V gene. Trimming took 4 bases from V and 2 from J, leaving 18 bases between them. For the CDR3, the DNA is TGTGCCAGCAGCCGGGCGGGCGGGGGCCCTCCCTACGAGCAGTACTTC. Translating it yields CASSRAGGGPPYEQYF.

CDR3 sequence (DNA): TGTGCCAGCAGCTTAAGCAAGTCAGAGACCCAGTACTTC. This translates into CASSLSKSETQYF. The chain carries TRBV7-3 and TRBJ2-5; D gene uncertain. V dropped 1 base and J dropped 4 bases, with 7 bases sitting between them. Germline V lookup: CDR1 SGHTA, CDR2 FQGTGA. The CDR3 is 13 amino acids.

Remarks on this clone: The identical CDR3 is also encoded by other nucleotide sequences in the sample. This chain joins TRBV27 and TRBJ2-1; perhaps D is TRBD1 or TRBD2 (7 bases each). CDR3 length equals 16 residues. V was pared by 6 bases and J by 4 bases, with 19 bases between. Germline V gene sequence: CDR1 MNHEY, CDR2 SMNVEV (reference sequence). CDR3 sequence: CASSPGGVPLYNEQFF. In nucleotides, the CDR3 is TGTGCCAGCAGCCCAGGGGGGGTGCCTTTATACAATGAGCAGTTCTTC.

This chain links TRBV7-3 with TRBJ1-1; TRBD1 might be the D (5 bases). The CDR3 has 14 residues. The ends were cut back, 2 bases at V and 3 bases at J, with 10 bases in the middle. Germline lookup yields CDR1 SGHTA and CDR2 FQGTGA. The CDR3 nucleotides are TGTGCCAGCAGCTTAGGTAGGGGAGACACTGAAGCTTTCTTT. This translates into CASSLGRGDTEAFF.

The chain combines TRBV2 with TRBJ1-5; D may be TRBD1 (5 bases). V lost 9 bases to trimming and J lost 3 bases, with 18 bases between them. Germline CDR1 SNHLY, CDR2 FYNNEI. The CDR3 has 15 residues. The CDR3 nucleotides read TGTGCCAGTACCACGATCCAGGGATCCAATCAGCCCCAGCATTTT. It codes for CASTTIQGSNQPQHF.

V gene TRBV5-1 combines with J gene TRBJ2-1, with D unresolved. Germline V gene data show CDR1 as SGHRS and CDR2 as YFSETQ. V gave up 2 bases and J gave up 5 bases, with 11 bases separating them. CDR3 length: 14 amino acids. The chain's CDR3 is CASSLRDQNNEQFF. Here the CDR3 DNA reads TGCGCCAGCAGCTTACGAGACCAAAACAATGAGCAGTTCTTC.

The genes are TRBV6-5 and TRBJ1-2, with D possibly being TRBD1 (5 bases). Per the germline V gene, CDR1 is MNHEY and CDR2 is SVGAGI. V was pared by 0 bases and J by 7 bases, with 9 bases between. This CDR3 is 13 amino acids long. The CDR3 reads CASSYSKQVGYTF. The CDR3 coding sequence is TGTGCCAGCAGTTACTCGAAACAGGTTGGCTACACCTTC.

Concerning this clone itself: One end of the junction varies from germline; a read error may be responsible. The chain is built from TRBV5-8 and TRBJ2-2, with TRBD2 identical over 8 bases. This CDR3 has 17 residues. In germline, CDR1 is SGHTS, CDR2 YDEGEE. Here the CDR3 reads CASRLEFAGGNTGELFF. Here the CDR3 DNA reads TGTGCCAGCAGATTGGAATTCGCGGGGGGGAACACCGGGGAGCTGTTTTTT.

The V gene is TRBV5-6, the J gene TRBJ2-7; no reliable D call. The CDR3 is 14 residues long. Germline V gene sequence: CDR1 SGHDT, CDR2 YYEEEE. The V gene lost 2 bases and the J gene lost 3 bases, with 12 bases spanning the gap. The CDR3 sequence is CASSFFDSYYEQYF. CDR3 DNA: TGTGCCAGCAGCTTTTTTGACTCTTACTACGAGCAGTACTTC. Together with reference TRBV5-6 and TRBJ2-7, the CDR3 gives the full variable domain: DAGVTQSPTHLIKTRGQQVTLRCSPKSGHDTVSWYQQALGQGPQFIFQYYEEEERQRGNFPDRFSGHQFPNYSSELNVNALLLGDSALYLCASSFFDSYYEQYFGPGTRLTVT.